The 20 T cell receptor beta chains given below trace back to one sample, sequenced in a study of cytomegalovirus exposure and HLA in healthy donors. Both 60 Vbeta primers and 13 Jbeta primers went into the PCR. Produced via immunoSEQ multiplex PCR; TCRdb's table is partial and in-frame only. Here the sample table reports 100,000 to 150,000 clones. The sequenced sample was PBMCs. The source is a woman in her 40s in good health and CMV-seropositive.

The chain joins TRBV5-4 to TRBJ2-3, with 7 bases that match TRBD2. There are 15 residues in the CDR3. The germline V gene encodes CDR1 SGHNT and CDR2 YYREEE (reference sequence). V was clipped by 0 bases and J by 4 bases; unmatched bases: 5. CDR3 DNA: TGTGCCAGCAGCTTGGATGGCGGGAGTGCAGATACGCAGTATTTT. Its protein product is CASSLDGGSADTQYF.

CDR3 residues: CASSSAYNSPLHF. CDR3 coding DNA: TGTGCCAGCAGTTCCGCGTATAATTCACCCCTCCACTTT. The chain couples TRBV6-1 to TRBJ1-6, with D hard to call. V lost 5 bases and J 4 bases, leaving 6 bases between the germline ends. Per the germline V gene, CDR1 is MNHNS and CDR2 is SASEGT. There are 13 residues in the CDR3.

This sequence joins TRBV28 and TRBJ1-1; maybe TRBD1 (6 bases). Per germline, CDR1 MDHEN and CDR2 SYDVKM. The V end lost 2 bases, the J end lost 4 bases, and 17 bases lay between the germline ends. The CDR3 has 16 amino acids. The CDR3 sequence is CASSLAPQAGVTEAFF. For the CDR3, the DNA is TGTGCCAGCAGTTTAGCTCCCCAGGCAGGGGTCACTGAAGCTTTCTTT.

The rearrangement joins TRBV5-1 to TRBJ2-1; 9 positions agree with TRBD2. Looked up from germline, CDR1 is SGHRS and CDR2 is YFSETQ. The CDR3 contains 16 residues. Losses at the gene ends were 4 bases for V and 2 bases for J; bases not matched to a gene: 7. The CDR3 here is CASSPVVAGAYNEQFF. The CDR3 coding sequence is TGCGCCAGCAGCCCTGTGGTAGCGGGGGCCTACAATGAGCAGTTCTTC.

CDR3 sequence reads: CASSPLTGISYNEQFF. As DNA, the CDR3 is TGTGCCAGCAGTCCCCTAACAGGGATCTCCTACAATGAGCAGTTCTTC. The chain carries TRBV28 and TRBJ2-1; D is possibly TRBD1 (6 bases). Germline lookup yields CDR1 MDHEN and CDR2 SYDVKM. Trimming pared 5 bases from V and 0 bases from J, leaving 14 bases between. The CDR3 extends over 16 amino acids.

CDR3 nucleotides: TGTGCCAGCAGCCCAGATACCCAAGAGACCCAGTACTTC. Amino acid sequence: CASSPDTQETQYF. V usage is TRBV11-2 and J usage is TRBJ2-5; D remains ambiguous. The germline CDR1 and CDR2 sequences are SGHAT and FQNNGV. This CDR3 has 13 residues. V gave up 5 bases and J gave up 1 base, with 8 bases separating them. The full variable domain, in which reference TRBV11-2 and TRBJ2-5 provide the parts outside the CDR3, is EAGVAQSPRYKIIEKRQSVAFWCNPISGHATLYWYQQILGQGPKLLIQFQNNGVVDDSQLPKDRFSAERLKGVDSTLKIQPAKLEDSAVYLCASSPDTQETQYFGPGTRLLVL.

A remark on this clone: The junction departs from the called germline gene at one end, perhaps through a read error. The rearrangement joins TRBV7-9 to TRBJ2-7; TRBD1 aligns across 8 bases. There are 13 residues in the CDR3. The germline V gene has CDR1 SEHNR and CDR2 FQNEAQ (reference sequence). The CDR3 loop reads CASSPGTGYEQHF. CDR3 bases: TGTGCCAGCAGCCCCGGGACAGGCTACGAGCAGCACTTC.

J is TRBJ2-3 and V is TRBV10-3, with 7 bases lining up with TRBD1. V lost 0 bases, J lost 6 bases, and 3 bases stayed unmatched. Germline assignment: CDR1 ENHRY and CDR2 SYGVKD. CDR3 length: 14 residues. This CDR3 is CAISESGGLDTQYF. The CDR3 DNA reads TGTGCCATCAGTGAGTCAGGGGGCTTGGATACGCAGTATTTT.

The chain's CDR3 is CASSGTSGGGTDTQYF. DNA for the CDR3: TGTGCCAGCAGTGGGACTAGCGGGGGAGGCACAGATACGCAGTATTTT. This sequence joins TRBV6-4 and TRBJ2-3, with 13 bases that match TRBD2. There are 16 residues in the CDR3. V shed 4 bases, J shed 1 base, and the junction held 2 bases outside the gene matches. Germline CDR1 is MRHNA and CDR2 is SNTAGT.

The J gene is TRBJ1-1, the V gene TRBV28, with D hard to call. CDR1 and CDR2 (germline): MDHEN, SYDVKM. The CDR3 covers 11 residues. The CDR3 loop reads CASRLNTEAFF. The CDR3 nucleotides are TGTGCGAGCCGTCTGAACACTGAAGCTTTCTTT. Full variable domain (missing parts from reference TRBV28 and TRBJ1-1): DVKVTQSSRYLVKRTGEKVFLECVQDMDHENMFWYRQDPGLGLRLIYFSYDVKMKEKGDIPEGYSVSREKKERFSLILESASTNQTSMYLCASRLNTEAFFGQGTRLTVV.

The chain joins TRBV7-9 to TRBJ2-7; TRBD1 matches 8 bases. The germline CDR1 and CDR2 sequences are SEHNR and FQNEAQ (reference sequence). V lost 4 bases, J lost 4 bases, and 6 bases stayed unmatched. The CDR3 totals 14 residues. The CDR3 DNA reads TGTGCCAGCAGCTCCATACAGGGGGGTTACGAGCAGTACTTC. This gives the protein CASSSIQGGYEQYF.

The chain carries TRBV25-1 and TRBJ2-5; D is unresolved. V lost 2 bases to trimming and J lost 1 base, with 8 bases between them. The CDR3 is 14 amino acids. Germline CDR1 MGHDK, CDR2 SYGVNS. CDR3 bases: TGTGCCAGCAGTGAAGGGCAGACCCAAGAGACCCAGTACTTC. This encodes CASSEGQTQETQYF.

The J gene is TRBJ1-5, the V gene TRBV19; possibly TRBD1 for D (5 bases). The V and J ends lost 3 bases and 2 bases respectively, with 5 bases between them. There are 13 residues in the CDR3. Germline V gene lookup returns CDR1 LNHDA and CDR2 SQIVND (reference sequence). The CDR3 loop is CASSMTGNQPQHF. Written as DNA, the CDR3 is TGTGCCAGTAGTATGACAGGCAATCAGCCCCAGCATTTT.

The rearrangement links TRBV11-2 to TRBJ2-3, with a weak D call TRBD1 (6 bases). V gave up 5 bases and J gave up 3 bases, with 15 bases separating them. Germline CDR1 SGHAT, CDR2 FQNNGV. The CDR3 is 15 amino acids. Here the CDR3 DNA reads TGTGCCAGCAGCCGAACGGGACAAACAACAGATACGCAGTATTTT. It encodes CASSRTGQTTDTQYF.

The CDR3 spells CASSYQAMINEKLFF. CDR3 DNA sequence: TGTGCCAGCAGTTATCAGGCGATGATCAATGAAAAACTGTTTTTT. This chain links TRBV6-5 with TRBJ1-4, with no clear D. The CDR3 length is 15 residues. Germline CDR1 reads MNHEY; CDR2 reads SVGAGI. V was trimmed by 3 bases and J by 5 bases, leaving 13 bases between them.

The chain carries TRBV10-3 and TRBJ1-6, with D possibly matching TRBD1 (5 bases). The CDR3 runs to 14 residues. CDR1 and CDR2 from the germline V gene are ENHRY and SYGVKD. V gave up 3 bases and J gave up 10 bases, with 13 bases separating them. The CDR3 here is CAISEGDSISPLHF. The CDR3 nucleotides are TGTGCCATCAGTGAAGGCGACAGTATCTCACCCCTCCACTTT.

The chain couples TRBV18 to TRBJ1-5, with D tentatively TRBD1 (5 bases). Looked up from germline, CDR1 is KGHSH and CDR2 is LQKENI. The CDR3 consists of 14 residues. Trimming pared 6 bases from V and 3 bases from J, leaving 12 bases between. The CDR3 region is CASSLQGHNQPQHF. In DNA, the CDR3 is TGTGCCAGCTCGCTTCAGGGTCACAATCAGCCCCAGCATTTT.

CDR3 nucleotide sequence: TGTGCCAGCAGTTCACAGGGACGGACTGAAGCTTTCTTT. As protein: CASSSQGRTEAFF. The chain combines TRBV27 with TRBJ1-1; D perhaps matches TRBD1 (6 bases). The V gene's germline CDR1 is MNHEY and CDR2 SMNVEV (reference sequence). V was trimmed by 4 bases and J by 5 bases, leaving 11 bases between them. The CDR3 extends over 13 amino acids.

The chain joins TRBV19 to TRBJ1-5, with 7 bases lining up with TRBD1. The CDR3 consists of 14 residues. The germline CDR1 and CDR2 sequences are LNHDA and SQIVND (reference sequence). The junction had 6 bases not matched to a gene; V was cut back by 5 bases and J by 5 bases. CDR3 sequence: CASSPQGGHQPQHF. CDR3 nucleotide sequence: TGTGCCAGTAGTCCCCAGGGGGGACATCAGCCCCAGCATTTT. Full variable domain (outside the CDR3, taken from reference TRBV19 and TRBJ1-5): DGGITQSPKYLFRKEGQNVTLSCEQNLNHDAMYWYRQDPGQGLRLIYYSQIVNDFQKGDIAEGYSVSREKKESFPLTVTSAQKNPTAFYLCASSPQGGHQPQHFGDGTRLSIL.

This chain links TRBV4-1 with TRBJ1-5; no firm D call. Germline V lookup: CDR1 MGHRA, CDR2 YSYEKL. V lost 0 bases to trimming and J lost 5 bases, with 26 bases between them. The CDR3 sequence is 20 residues long. CDR3 protein: CASSQDGLSQMAGQYQPQHF. CDR3 DNA: TGCGCCAGCAGCCAAGATGGTCTATCCCAGATGGCAGGTCAGTATCAGCCCCAGCATTTT.